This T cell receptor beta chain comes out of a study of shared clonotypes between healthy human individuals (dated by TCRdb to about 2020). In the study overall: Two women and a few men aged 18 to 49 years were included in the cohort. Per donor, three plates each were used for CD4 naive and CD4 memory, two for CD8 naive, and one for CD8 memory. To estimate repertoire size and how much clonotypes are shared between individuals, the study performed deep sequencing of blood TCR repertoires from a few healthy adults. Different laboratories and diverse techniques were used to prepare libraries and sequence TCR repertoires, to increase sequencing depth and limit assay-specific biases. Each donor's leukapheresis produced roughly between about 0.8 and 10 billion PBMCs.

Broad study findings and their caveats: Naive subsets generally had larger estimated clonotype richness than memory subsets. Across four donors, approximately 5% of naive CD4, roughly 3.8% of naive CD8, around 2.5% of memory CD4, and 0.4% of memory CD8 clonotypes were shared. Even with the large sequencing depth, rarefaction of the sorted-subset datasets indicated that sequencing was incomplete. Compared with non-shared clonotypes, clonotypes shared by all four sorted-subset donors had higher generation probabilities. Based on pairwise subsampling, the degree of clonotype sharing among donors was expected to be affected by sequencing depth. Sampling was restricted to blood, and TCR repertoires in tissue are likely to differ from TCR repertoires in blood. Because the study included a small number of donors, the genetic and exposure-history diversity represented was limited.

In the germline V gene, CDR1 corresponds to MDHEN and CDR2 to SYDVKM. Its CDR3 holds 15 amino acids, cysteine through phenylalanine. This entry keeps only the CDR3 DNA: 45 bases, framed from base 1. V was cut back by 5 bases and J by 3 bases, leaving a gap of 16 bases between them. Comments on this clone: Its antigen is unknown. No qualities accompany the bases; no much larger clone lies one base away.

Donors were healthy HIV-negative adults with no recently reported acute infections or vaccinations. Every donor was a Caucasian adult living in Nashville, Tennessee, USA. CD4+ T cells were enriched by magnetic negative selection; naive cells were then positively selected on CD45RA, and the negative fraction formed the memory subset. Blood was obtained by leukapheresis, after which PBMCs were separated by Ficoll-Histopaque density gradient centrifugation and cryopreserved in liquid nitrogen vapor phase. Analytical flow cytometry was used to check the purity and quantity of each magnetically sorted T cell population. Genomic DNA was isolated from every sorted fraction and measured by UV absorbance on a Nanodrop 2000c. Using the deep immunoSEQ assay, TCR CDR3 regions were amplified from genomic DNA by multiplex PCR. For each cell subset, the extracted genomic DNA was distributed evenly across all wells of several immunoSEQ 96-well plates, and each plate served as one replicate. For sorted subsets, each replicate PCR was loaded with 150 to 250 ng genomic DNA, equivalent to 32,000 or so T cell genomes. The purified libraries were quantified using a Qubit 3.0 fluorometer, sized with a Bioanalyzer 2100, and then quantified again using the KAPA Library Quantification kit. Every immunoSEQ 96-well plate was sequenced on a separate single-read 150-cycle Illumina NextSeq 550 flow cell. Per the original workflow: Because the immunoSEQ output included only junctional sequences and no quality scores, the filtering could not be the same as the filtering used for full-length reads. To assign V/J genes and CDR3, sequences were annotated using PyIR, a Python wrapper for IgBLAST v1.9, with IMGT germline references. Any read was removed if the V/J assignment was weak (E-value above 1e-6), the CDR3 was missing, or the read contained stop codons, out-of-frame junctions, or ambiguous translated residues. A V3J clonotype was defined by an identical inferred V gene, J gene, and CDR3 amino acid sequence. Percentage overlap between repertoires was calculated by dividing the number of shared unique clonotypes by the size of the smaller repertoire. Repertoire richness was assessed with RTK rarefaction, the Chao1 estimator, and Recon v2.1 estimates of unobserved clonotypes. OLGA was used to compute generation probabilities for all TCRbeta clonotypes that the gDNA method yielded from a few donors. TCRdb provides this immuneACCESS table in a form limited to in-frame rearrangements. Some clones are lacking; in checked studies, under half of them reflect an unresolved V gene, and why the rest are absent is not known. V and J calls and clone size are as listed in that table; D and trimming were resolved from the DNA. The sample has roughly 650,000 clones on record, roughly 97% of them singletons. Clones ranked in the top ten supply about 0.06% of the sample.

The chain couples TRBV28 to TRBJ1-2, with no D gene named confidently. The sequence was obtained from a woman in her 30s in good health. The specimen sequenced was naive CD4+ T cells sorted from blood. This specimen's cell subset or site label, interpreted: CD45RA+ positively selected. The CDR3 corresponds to CASSPDYTLDYGYTF. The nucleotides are TGTGCCAGCAGTCCCGACTACACCCTCGACTATGGCTACACCTTC.